Below are 20 T cell receptor beta chains sequenced from a single sample in a study of T cell responses to AZD1222 COVID-19 vaccine. Profiled with immunoSEQ multiplex PCR; TCRdb holds only in-frame clones, not every one. The repertoire holds 90,000 to 120,000 clones, with nearly 95% as singletons. This specimen was peripheral blood, taken on day 0 of AZD1222 vaccination. The receptors come from an adult in good health.

The chain employs TRBV19 and TRBJ1-2, with 7 positions matching TRBD1. CDR1 is LNHDA and CDR2 is SQIVND in the germline V gene (reference sequence). The CDR3 runs 15 residues. With 0 bases clipped from V and 5 bases from J, the junction kept 6 bases outside the gene matches. The CDR3 DNA follows: TGTGCCAGTAGTATAGACACACTGACAGGGTATGGCTACACCTTC. Protein product: CASSIDTLTGYGYTF.

The chain couples TRBV19 to TRBJ1-1, with 8 bases that match TRBD1. The CDR3 has 15 residues. V was clipped by 5 bases and J by 3 bases; unmatched bases: 8. CDR1 and CDR2 (germline): LNHDA, SQIVND (reference sequence). CDR3 sequence: CASSPRGRGHTEAFF. The DNA of the CDR3 is TGTGCCAGTAGTCCCCGGGGCAGGGGGCACACTGAAGCTTTCTTT. Drawing the rest from reference TRBV19 and TRBJ1-1, the complete variable domain is DGGITQSPKYLFRKEGQNVTLSCEQNLNHDAMYWYRQDPGQGLRLIYYSQIVNDFQKGDIAEGYSVSREKKESFPLTVTSAQKNPTAFYLCASSPRGRGHTEAFFGQGTRLTVV.

The chain has TRBV30 and TRBJ2-3; 15 bases match TRBD2. The CDR3 sequence is 14 residues long. In germline, CDR1 is GTSNPN, CDR2 SVGIG (reference sequence). The V gene end was trimmed by 5 bases and the J gene end by 6 bases; junction bases not matched to a gene: 3. CDR3 bases: TGTGCCTGGTCCGGGACTAGCGGGAGGGATACGCAGTATTTT. Translating it yields CAWSGTSGRDTQYF.

The genes are TRBV10-3 and TRBJ1-5; no clear D gene. The germline V gene has CDR1 ENHRY and CDR2 SYGVKD. There are 19 residues in the CDR3. The V and J ends lost 0 bases and 4 bases respectively, with 22 bases between them. The CDR3 bases are TGTGCCATCAGTGAGTCGAAGGATAAAACGGGTCCACGAAATCAGCCCCAGCATTTT. Translation: CAISESKDKTGPRNQPQHF.

The V gene is TRBV7-9, the J gene TRBJ1-3; D remains unclear. The germline gives CDR1 SEHNR, CDR2 FQNEAQ (reference sequence). The ends were cut back, 9 bases at V and 7 bases at J, with 10 bases in the middle. CDR3 length equals 11 residues. CDR3 nucleotides: TGTGCCAGAGCACTGGGCAACACCATATATTTT. Encoded protein: CARALGNTIYF.

This clone was recorded a few times. This chain uses TRBV6-5 with TRBJ1-6; 7 nucleotides match TRBD1. V shed 6 bases and J 8 bases; nucleotides not matched to a gene: 7. Germline lookup yields CDR1 MNHEY and CDR2 SVGAGI. The CDR3 extends over 14 amino acids. This chain's CDR3 is CASRSTGYDSPLHF. The CDR3 DNA reads TGTGCCAGCAGATCGACAGGGTACGATTCACCCCTCCACTTT.

The rearrangement uses TRBV10-3 and TRBJ1-1, with D hard to call. Trimming cost V 8 bases and J 1 base, with 8 bases left between them. This CDR3 comprises 12 residues. CDR1 is ENHRY and CDR2 is SYGVKD in the germline V gene. For the CDR3, the DNA is TGTGCCATCGCCCAAACGAACACTGAAGCTTTCTTT. Its protein product is CAIAQTNTEAFF.

This chain links TRBV30 with TRBJ2-7; 7 bases map to TRBD1. Germline V gene data show CDR1 as GTSNPN and CDR2 as SVGIG (reference sequence). The ends lost 4 bases at V and 3 bases at J; junction bases unmatched: 9. This CDR3 comprises 14 residues. CDR3 in amino acids: CAWTGGTAFYEQYF. DNA of the CDR3: TGTGCCTGGACCGGTGGGACAGCCTTCTACGAGCAGTACTTC.

This chain links TRBV15 with TRBJ2-2; D is unclear. Germline assignment: CDR1 LNHNV and CDR2 YYDKDF (reference sequence). The CDR3 is made up of 13 amino acids. Between the trimmed V and J ends, which lost 3 bases and 7 bases, there was a span of 9 bases. The CDR3 loop reads CATSRGNSGELFF. CDR3 bases: TGTGCCACCAGCAGGGGGAATAGCGGGGAGCTGTTTTTT.

This clone was found a few times. The V and J genes are TRBV2 and TRBJ2-3; 14 positions match TRBD2. The CDR3 extends over 19 amino acids. V lost 5 bases and J lost 6; bases outside the gene matches: 16. Germline-derived CDR1 and CDR2 are SNHLY and FYNNEI. The CDR3: CASSLHGSGTSGRWDTQYF. The CDR3 nucleotides are TGTGCCAGCAGTCTCCATGGGTCCGGGACTAGCGGGAGATGGGATACGCAGTATTTT.

The V and J genes are TRBV29-1 and TRBJ2-7, with 7 bases lining up with TRBD2. The V and J ends lost 5 bases and 5 bases, in that order; junction bases with no gene match: 12. Per germline, CDR1 SQVTM and CDR2 ANQGSEA. The CDR3 covers 14 residues. Here the CDR3 reads CSVNRGSGIHEQYF. CDR3 coding DNA: TGCAGCGTTAATCGCGGGAGCGGGATCCACGAGCAGTACTTC.

CDR3 in amino acids: CASSFLQTTEAFF. The CDR3 DNA reads as TGTGCCAGCAGCTTCTTACAGACCACTGAAGCTTTCTTT. The genes are TRBV7-9 and TRBJ1-1; D gene unclear. The V end lost 3 bases, the J end lost 4 bases, and 9 bases lay between the germline ends. The CDR3 covers 13 residues. CDR1 is SEHNR and CDR2 is FQNEAQ in the germline V gene (reference sequence).

The chain recombines TRBV19 with TRBJ2-3, with a possible D match to TRBD1 (7 bases). The CDR3 is 14 residues long. V lost 9 bases to trimming and J lost 8 bases, with 21 bases between them. The V gene's germline CDR1 is LNHDA and CDR2 SQIVND (reference sequence). The CDR3 loop reads CASRAGQSIRTQYF. In DNA form, the CDR3 reads TGTGCCAGCCGCGCGGGACAGTCCATTCGTACGCAGTATTTT.

The rearrangement joins TRBV6-6 to TRBJ2-7; 13 bases align to TRBD2. V was clipped by 0 bases and J by 6 bases; unmatched bases: 5. CDR1 and CDR2 (germline): MNHNY, SVGAGI (reference sequence). The CDR3 extends over 16 amino acids. This CDR3 is CASSYSVGLAGAEQYF. For the CDR3, the DNA is TGTGCCAGCAGTTACTCCGTAGGACTAGCGGGAGCCGAGCAGTACTTC.

The chain couples TRBV5-1 to TRBJ1-4, with D uncertain. V lost 0 bases and J 3 bases, leaving 6 bases between the germline ends. In germline, CDR1 is SGHRS, CDR2 YFSETQ. The CDR3 is 14 amino acids. In nucleotides, the CDR3 is TGCGCCAGCAGCTTGGTTACAGCTAATGAAAAACTGTTTTTT. The encoded protein is CASSLVTANEKLFF.

The chain joins TRBV2 to TRBJ1-1; D is unresolved. V shed 7 bases and J shed 7 bases, with 10 bases lying between them. The CDR3 totals 11 residues. The germline CDR1 and CDR2 sequences are SNHLY and FYNNEI. CDR3 amino acids: CASTRADEAFF. As DNA, the CDR3 is TGTGCCAGCACCCGGGCCGATGAAGCTTTCTTT. Filled out from reference TRBV2 and TRBJ1-1, the complete variable domain reads EPEVTQTPSHQVTQMGQEVILRCVPISNHLYFYWYRQILGQKVEFLVSFYNNEISEKSEIFDDQFSVERPDGSNFTLKIRSTKLEDSAMYFCASTRADEAFFGQGTRLTVV.

The CDR3 loop reads CAISQGNPHEQYF. The CDR3, as DNA: TGTGCCATCTCCCAGGGGAACCCCCACGAGCAGTACTTC. The rearrangement joins TRBV12-3 or TRBV12-4 to TRBJ2-7, with a tentative D call TRBD1 (6 bases). This CDR3 contains 13 residues. The ends were cut back, 10 bases at V and 5 bases at J, with 18 bases in the middle.

This chain connects TRBV7-8 to TRBJ2-7; a weak D match, TRBD2 (5 bases). Trimming removed 5 bases from V and 5 bases from J, with 16 bases in between. Germline V gives CDR1 SGHVS, CDR2 FQNEAQ. The CDR3 totals 14 residues. The CDR3: CASSPLDPGDEQYF. CDR3 nucleotide sequence: TGTGCCAGCAGCCCCTTAGACCCCGGGGACGAGCAGTACTTC. The variable domain in full, completed from reference TRBV7-8 and TRBJ2-7, reads GAGVSQSPRYKVAKRGQDVALRCDPISGHVSLFWYQQALGQGPEFLTYFQNEAQLDKSGLPSDRFFAERPEGSVSTLKIQRTQQEDSAVYLCASSPLDPGDEQYFGPGTRLTVT.

The J gene is TRBJ2-7, the V gene TRBV5-5, with 7 nucleotides matching TRBD2. The germline V gene has CDR1 SGHKS and CDR2 YYEKEE (reference sequence). There are 13 residues in the CDR3. The V segment lost 3 bases and the J segment 0 bases; nucleotides outside the gene matches: 0. This CDR3 reads CASSWGGSYEQYF. For the CDR3, the DNA is TGTGCCAGCAGCTGGGGGGGCTCCTACGAGCAGTACTTC.

The chain has TRBV29-1 and TRBJ2-7; no definite D call. The CDR3 contains 16 residues. CDR1 and CDR2 from the germline V gene are SQVTM and ANQGSEA. V shed 7 bases and J shed 0 bases, with 22 bases lying between them. The CDR3 DNA follows: TGCAGCGCCATGAGTCCCTACAGAGACTTCTCCTACGAGCAGTACTTC. Translation: CSAMSPYRDFSYEQYF.